This T cell receptor beta chain stems from a study of cytomegalovirus exposure and HLA in healthy donors. Study-level results: About 87% or about 30% of the time was how often most TCR beta V segments were productive, according to an earlier analysis. V- and J-gene trimming of TCR beta was linked (in a later analysis) to a missense DCLRE1C variant. The classifier, whose performance was assessed in both the original and validation cohorts, reportedly diagnosed cytomegalovirus status with high specificity and sensitivity.

Amplification used 60 Vbeta primers and 13 Jbeta primers. The method was immunoSEQ multiplex PCR; TCRdb's version includes in-frame clones alone and lacks a portion of them. This repertoire shows about 240,000 clones, 75% to 85% found once; its top ten account for roughly 7.4%. A note on this clone: Its antigen remains unknown.

Germline V CDR1 and CDR2: KGHSH, LQKENI. V trimming: 6 bases; J trimming: 4 bases; junction bases outside the gene matches: 8. This CDR3 has 14 residues. The J gene is TRBJ2-7, the V gene TRBV18, with 8 bases identical to TRBD1. Sequencing input: PBMCs. This receptor was obtained from a woman in her sixties in good health and CMV-seropositive. CDR3 in amino acids: CASSHRGNTYEQYF. DNA for the CDR3: TGTGCCAGCTCCCACAGGGGGAATACGTACGAGCAGTACTTC.